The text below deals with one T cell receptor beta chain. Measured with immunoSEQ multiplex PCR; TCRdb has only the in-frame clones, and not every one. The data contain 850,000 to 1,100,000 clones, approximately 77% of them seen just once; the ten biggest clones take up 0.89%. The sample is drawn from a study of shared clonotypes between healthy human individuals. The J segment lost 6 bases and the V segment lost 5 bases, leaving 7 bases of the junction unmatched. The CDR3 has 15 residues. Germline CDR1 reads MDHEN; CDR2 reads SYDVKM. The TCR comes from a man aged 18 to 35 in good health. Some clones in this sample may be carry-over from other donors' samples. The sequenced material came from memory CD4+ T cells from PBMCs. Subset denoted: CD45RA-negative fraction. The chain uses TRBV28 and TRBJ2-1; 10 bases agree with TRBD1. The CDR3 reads CASSRPGTGVNEQFF. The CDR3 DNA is TGTGCCAGCAGTCGACCCGGGACAGGGGTCAATGAGCAGTTCTTC.